These T cell receptor beta chains were read from a single sample in a study of blood T cell repertoires in COVID-19. Sequenced by immunoSEQ multiplex PCR; TCRdb stores in-frame clones only, minus some. The sample yields around 380,000 clones, approximately 80% seen once. Source material: peripheral blood. These receptors came from a human donor with acute or convalescent COVID-19. The donor label of this sample is uncertain. Both conserved end residues are part of each CDR3. D genes are given only for firm matches. Only part of the rows carry a size: once, few, many, or a class if the clone is expanded.

TRBD1	.	TRBJ1-1	TRBV19	CASSDRGQRKNTEAFF	TGTGCCAGTAGTGACAGGGGGCAAAGGAAGAACACTGAAGCTTTCTTT
TRBD1	few	TRBJ1-6	TRBV27	CASSPGTGRALHF	TGTGCCAGCAGCCCCGGGACAGGGCGCGCCCTCCACTTT
.	once	TRBJ2-7	TRBV7-9	CASSYETDTSFSYEQYF	TGTGCCAGCAGCTACGAGACAGACACCTCGTTCTCCTACGAGCAGTACTTC
.	.	TRBJ2-7	TRBV5-1	CASSLGTRTTYEQYF	TGCGCCAGCAGCCTAGGGACAAGAACTACCTACGAGCAGTACTTC
TRBD1	.	TRBJ2-7	TRBV20-1	CSASSPGQGGRIAYEQYF	TGCAGTGCTAGTTCTCCGGGACAGGGGGGCAGAATAGCCTACGAGCAGTACTTC
.	.	TRBJ2-5	TRBV6-5	CASSPDVRVKETQYF	TGTGCCAGCAGTCCCGACGTCAGGGTGAAGGAGACCCAGTACTTC
.	once	TRBJ1-3	TRBV27	CASSSAGAGNTIYF	TGTGCCAGCAGTTCGGCGGGCGCTGGAAACACCATATATTTT
TRBD2	.	TRBJ2-3	TRBV7-2	CASSLLAGSTDTQYF	TGTGCCAGCAGCTTGCTAGCGGGGTCCACAGATACGCAGTATTTT
.	.	TRBJ2-4	TRBV7-8	CASSLDLTVNIQYF	TGTGCCAGCAGCTTAGACCTGACAGTTAACATTCAGTACTTC
.	.	TRBJ1-1	TRBV27	CASSTRGGTEAFF	TGTGCCAGCAGCACAAGGGGGGGCACTGAAGCTTTCTTT
.	once	TRBJ1-4	TRBV28	CASSLGGDREKLFF	TGTGCCAGCAGTTTGGGCGGGGATCGCGAAAAACTGTTTTTT
.	.	TRBJ2-5	TRBV29-1	CSPGPVTRPSETQYF	TGCAGCCCCGGCCCCGTGACTAGGCCTTCCGAGACCCAGTACTTC
.	once	TRBJ1-4	TRBV18	CASSPEAGEKLFF	TGTGCCAGCTCACCGGAGGCAGGCGAAAAACTGTTTTTT
.	.	TRBJ2-1	TRBV7-9	CASSSPGEINNEQFF	TGTGCCAGCAGCTCCCCGGGGGAGATAAACAATGAGCAGTTCTTC